A selection of T cell receptor beta chains follows, all from one sample in a study of blood T cell repertoires in COVID-19. Here immunoSEQ multiplex PCR was the method, and the copy in TCRdb shows in-frame clones only, minus some. This table has around 58,000 clones, 85% to 90% appearing once. The sequenced sample consisted of PBMCs or T cells enriched from blood (not recorded which). These TCRs come from a woman between 35 and 50 years old who had recovered from COVID-19. The CDR3 runs from the conserved cysteine through the conserved F or W. Each record gives: V gene, clone size, D gene, J gene, CDR3 protein, CDR3 DNA. The D gene is left open where the match is weak. Not all rows give a size; the values are once, few, many and, for expanded clones, a class.

>TRBV12-3/TRBV12-4|-|-|TRBJ2-7
CASSSGAYEQYF
TGTGCCAGCAGTTCGGGTGCCTACGAGCAGTACTTC
>TRBV15|-|TRBD2|TRBJ2-1
CATGGPRNEQFF
TGTGCGACGGGGGGACCTCGGAATGAGCAGTTCTTC
>TRBV9|-|-|TRBJ2-1
CASSSPGRQSSYNEQFF
TGTGCCAGCAGCTCCCCAGGGCGGCAGAGCTCCTACAATGAGCAGTTCTTC
>TRBV19|-|TRBD1|TRBJ1-3
CASRDRGLSGNTIYF
TGTGCCAGTCGGGACAGGGGCCTCTCTGGAAACACCATATATTTT
>TRBV19|-|-|TRBJ1-2
CASSIKGNYGYTF
TGTGCCAGTAGTATAAAGGGGAACTATGGCTACACCTTC
>TRBV6-6|-|-|TRBJ1-5
CASRPTTGRSNQPQHF
TGTGCCAGCCGACCAACGACAGGCCGCTCGAATCAGCCCCAGCATTTT
>TRBV10-3|-|-|TRBJ2-5
CAISASEGVGVRETQYF
TGTGCCATCAGTGCTTCAGAGGGGGTCGGAGTCCGGGAGACCCAGTACTTC
>TRBV10-1|once|TRBD1|TRBJ1-4
CASRRTGDEKLFF
TGCGCCAGCAGAAGGACAGGGGATGAAAAACTGTTTTTT
>TRBV27|once|TRBD2|TRBJ2-1
CASSFAGGPYNEQFF
TGTGCCAGCAGTTTCGCGGGGGGCCCGTACAATGAGCAGTTCTTC
>TRBV7-3|-|TRBD2|TRBJ2-1
CASSLTSGGHNEQFF
TGTGCCAGCAGCTTAACTAGCGGGGGGCACAATGAGCAGTTCTTC
>TRBV7-2|once|-|TRBJ1-5
CASSSPTGNSNQPQHF
TGTGCCAGCAGCTCACCCACAGGGAATAGCAATCAGCCCCAGCATTTT
>TRBV2|-|TRBD1|TRBJ2-4
CASSEISWTGIAIQYF
TGTGCCAGCAGTGAAATTTCTTGGACAGGGATCGCCATTCAGTACTTC
>TRBV28|-|-|TRBJ1-2
CASSLGADYGYTF
TGTGCCAGCAGTTTAGGGGCGGACTATGGCTACACCTTC
>TRBV6-5|-|TRBD2|TRBJ2-7
CASSPGGSYEQYF
TGTGCCAGCAGTCCGGGGGGTTCCTACGAGCAGTACTTC
>TRBV11-1|-|TRBD1|TRBJ2-7
CASSLAGTGAYEQYF
TGTGCCAGCAGCTTAGCCGGGACAGGTGCCTACGAGCAGTACTTC
>TRBV6-4|-|TRBD2|TRBJ2-6
CASSSSGGAGANVLTF
TGTGCCAGCAGTTCTAGCGGGGGGGCTGGGGCCAACGTCCTGACTTTC
>TRBV18|-|-|TRBJ1-5
CASSFQRGAEQPQHF
TGTGCCAGCTCCTTCCAACGTGGGGCGGAGCAGCCCCAGCATTTT
>TRBV3-1/TRBV3-2|-|-|TRBJ2-7
CASSLSVGEQYF
TGTGCCAGCAGTCTGTCTGTCGGCGAGCAGTACTTC
>TRBV6-5|-|-|TRBJ2-3
CATQPRDFRDTQYF
TGTGCCACCCAACCAAGGGACTTCCGAGATACGCAGTATTTT
>TRBV5-1|-|TRBD2|TRBJ2-1
CASSVELAAAGFF
TGCGCCAGCAGCGTGGAACTAGCGGCCGCGGGGTTCTTC
>TRBV7-7|-|-|TRBJ2-5
CASSASETQYF
TGTGCCAGCAGCGCGTCGGAGACCCAGTACTTC
>TRBV15|-|-|TRBJ2-2
CATSREQARDPGELFF
TGTGCCACCAGCAGAGAACAGGCTAGGGATCCCGGGGAGCTGTTTTTT
>TRBV10-2|once|-|TRBJ1-2
CASSAGYGYTF
TGCGCCAGCAGTGCAGGGTATGGCTACACCTTC
>TRBV4-1|-|TRBD2|TRBJ2-1
CASSLVSSGTDNEQFF
TGCGCCAGCAGCCTAGTATCTAGCGGAACGGACAATGAGCAGTTCTTC
>TRBV2|-|TRBD2|TRBJ2-3
CASSTPGLAGWGTDTQYF
TGTGCCAGCAGTACCCCGGGACTAGCGGGTTGGGGCACAGATACGCAGTATTTT
>TRBV2|-|TRBD1|TRBJ1-6
CASRRGQVSYNSPLHF
TGTGCCAGCAGGCGCGGACAGGTTTCCTATAATTCACCCCTCCACTTT
>TRBV7-9|-|-|TRBJ1-1
CASSLVGRGNTEAFF
TGTGCCAGCAGCTTAGTAGGCAGGGGGAACACTGAAGCTTTCTTT
>TRBV18|once|-|TRBJ1-3
CASSPMDSSGNTIYF
TGTGCCAGCTCACCCATGGACAGCTCTGGAAACACCATATATTTT
>TRBV11-2|-|-|TRBJ2-1
CASRLGGGNEQFF
TGTGCCAGCAGGCTGGGGGGAGGAAATGAGCAGTTCTTC
>TRBV2|-|TRBD1|TRBJ1-5
CASSETGNSNQPQHF
TGTGCCAGCAGCGAGACAGGGAATAGCAATCAGCCCCAGCATTTT
>TRBV7-5|-|-|TRBJ2-7
CARTQRRGVYEQYF
TGTGCCAGAACCCAGCGCAGGGGAGTCTACGAGCAGTACTTC
>TRBV6-7|-|TRBD1|TRBJ2-7
CATTDRESSYEQYF
TGTGCCACCACCGACAGGGAAAGCTCCTACGAGCAGTACTTC